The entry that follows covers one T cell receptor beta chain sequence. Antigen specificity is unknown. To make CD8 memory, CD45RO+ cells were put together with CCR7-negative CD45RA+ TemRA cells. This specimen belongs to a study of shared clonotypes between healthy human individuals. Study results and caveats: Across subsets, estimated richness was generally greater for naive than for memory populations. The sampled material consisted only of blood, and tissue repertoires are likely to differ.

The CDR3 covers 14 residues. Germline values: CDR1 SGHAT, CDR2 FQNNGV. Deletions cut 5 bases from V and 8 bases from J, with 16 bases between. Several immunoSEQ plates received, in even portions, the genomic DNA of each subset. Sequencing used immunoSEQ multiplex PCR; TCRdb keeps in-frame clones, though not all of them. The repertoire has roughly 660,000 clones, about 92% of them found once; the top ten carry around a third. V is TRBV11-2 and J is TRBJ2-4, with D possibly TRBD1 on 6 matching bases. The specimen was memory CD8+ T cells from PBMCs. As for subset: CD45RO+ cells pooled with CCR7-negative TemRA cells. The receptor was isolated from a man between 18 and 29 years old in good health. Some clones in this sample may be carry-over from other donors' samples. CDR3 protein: CASSARTAQDIQYF. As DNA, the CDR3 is TGTGCCAGCAGCGCCCGGACAGCCCAGGACATTCAGTACTTC.